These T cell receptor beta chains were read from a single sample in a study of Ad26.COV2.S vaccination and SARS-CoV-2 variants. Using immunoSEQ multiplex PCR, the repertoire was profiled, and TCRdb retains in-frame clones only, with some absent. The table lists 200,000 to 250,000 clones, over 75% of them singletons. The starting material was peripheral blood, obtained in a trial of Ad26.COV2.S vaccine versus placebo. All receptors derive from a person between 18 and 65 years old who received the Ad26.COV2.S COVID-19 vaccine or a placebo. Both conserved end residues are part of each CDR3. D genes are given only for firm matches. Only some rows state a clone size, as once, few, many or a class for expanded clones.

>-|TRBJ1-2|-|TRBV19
CASSPRRAQGYTF
TGTGCCAGTAGTCCGCGACGGGCTCAAGGCTACACCTTC
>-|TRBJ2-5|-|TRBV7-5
CARSLAYSGTEETQYF
TGTGCCAGAAGCTTAGCTTACTCCGGGACAGAAGAGACCCAGTACTTC
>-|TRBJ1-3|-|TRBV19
CASKGAVAIYF
TGTGCCAGCAAAGGGGCTGTCGCCATATATTTT
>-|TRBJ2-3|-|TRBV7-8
CASSLGVIGTDTQYF
TGTGCCAGCAGCTTAGGTGTTATCGGCACAGATACGCAGTATTTT
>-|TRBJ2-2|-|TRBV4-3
CASSQSRIGGELFF
TGCGCCAGCAGCCAAAGTAGGATTGGAGGGGAGCTGTTTTTT
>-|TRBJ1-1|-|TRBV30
CAWSRGSTEAFF
TGTGCCTGGAGTAGGGGATCCACTGAAGCTTTCTTT
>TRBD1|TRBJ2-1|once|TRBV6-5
CASSYSPGQGSNEQFF
TGTGCCAGCAGTTACTCTCCGGGACAGGGTAGCAATGAGCAGTTCTTC
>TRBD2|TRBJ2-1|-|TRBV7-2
CASSLEGTSGRFYNEQFF
TGTGCCAGCAGCTTAGAGGGGACTAGCGGGCGTTTCTACAATGAGCAGTTCTTC
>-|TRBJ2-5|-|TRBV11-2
CASSLDPGQAQETQYF
TGTGCCAGCAGCTTAGACCCCGGGCAGGCCCAAGAGACCCAGTACTTC
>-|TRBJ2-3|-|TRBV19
CASSIGGHTDTQYF
TGTGCCAGTAGTATAGGGGGCCACACAGATACGCAGTATTTT
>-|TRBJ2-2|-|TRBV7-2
CASSLSSPVFGGELFF
TGTGCCAGCAGCTTATCTTCCCCCGTATTCGGCGGGGAGCTGTTTTTT
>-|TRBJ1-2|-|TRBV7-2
CASSLRASGYTF
TGTGCCAGCAGCTTAAGGGCGTCCGGCTACACCTTC
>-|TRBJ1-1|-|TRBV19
CASRPRQNTEAFF
TGTGCCAGTAGGCCGCGACAGAACACTGAAGCTTTCTTT
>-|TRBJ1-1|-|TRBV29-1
CSVVVTATTEAFF
TGCAGCGTCGTCGTGACAGCCACAACTGAAGCTTTCTTT
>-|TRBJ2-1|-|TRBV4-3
CASSQVIENNEQFF
TGCGCCAGCAGCCAAGTCATAGAGAACAATGAGCAGTTCTTC
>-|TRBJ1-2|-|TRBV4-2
CASSQDSAGANYGYTF
TGTGCCAGCAGCCAAGATTCTGCAGGGGCTAACTATGGCTACACCTTC
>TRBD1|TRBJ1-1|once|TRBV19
CASSTQGGGSTEAFF
TGTGCCAGTAGTACACAGGGGGGGGGAAGCACTGAAGCTTTCTTT
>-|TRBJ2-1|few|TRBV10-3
CAINGVDNEQFF
TGTGCCATCAACGGAGTAGACAATGAGCAGTTCTTC
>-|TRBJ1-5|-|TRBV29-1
CSVGTFNQPQHF
TGCAGCGTTGGGACTTTTAATCAGCCCCAGCATTTT
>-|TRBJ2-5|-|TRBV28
CATTAGAQETQYF
TGTGCCACAACTGCCGGGGCCCAAGAGACCCAGTACTTC
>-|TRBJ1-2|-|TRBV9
CASSSYYYGYTF
TGTGCCAGCAGCTCGTATTACTATGGCTACACCTTC
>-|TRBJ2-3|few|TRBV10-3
CAISQGTDTQYF
TGTGCCATCAGCCAGGGTACAGATACGCAGTATTTT
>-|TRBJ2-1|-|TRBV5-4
CASSLELSEQFF
TGTGCCAGCAGCTTGGAACTTTCTGAGCAGTTCTTC
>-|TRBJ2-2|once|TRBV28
CASFKGAGELFF
TGTGCCAGCTTTAAAGGCGCCGGGGAGCTGTTTTTT
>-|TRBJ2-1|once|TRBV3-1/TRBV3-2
CASSLDPGSYNEQFF
TGTGCCAGCAGCCTCGATCCCGGGTCCTACAATGAGCAGTTCTTC
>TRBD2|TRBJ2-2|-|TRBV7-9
CASSHPSGRTGELFF
TGTGCCAGCAGCCATCCTAGCGGGCGGACCGGGGAGCTGTTTTTT
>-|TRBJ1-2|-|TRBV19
CASSIAPDNYGYTF
TGTGCCAGTAGTATAGCCCCTGATAACTATGGCTACACCTTC
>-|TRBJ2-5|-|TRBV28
CASSTNIGAETQYF
TGTGCCAGCAGCACAAACATCGGGGCAGAGACCCAGTACTTC
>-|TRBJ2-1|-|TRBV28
CASSLGQNNEQFF
TGTGCCAGCAGTTTAGGGCAGAACAATGAGCAGTTCTTC
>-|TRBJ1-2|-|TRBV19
CASSISAVTNYGYTF
TGTGCCAGTAGTATATCGGCCGTCACTAACTATGGCTACACCTTC
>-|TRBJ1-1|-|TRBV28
CASTPLATEAFF
TGTGCCAGCACCCCCCTTGCCACTGAAGCTTTCTTT
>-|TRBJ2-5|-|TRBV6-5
CASSRGRETQYF
TGTGCCAGCAGCCGGGGGAGAGAGACCCAGTACTTC
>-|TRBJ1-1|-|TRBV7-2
CASSLVIPVGNTEAFF
TGTGCCAGCAGCTTAGTCATTCCCGTAGGGAACACTGAAGCTTTCTTT
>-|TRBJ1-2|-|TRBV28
CASSSSLYGYTF
TGTGCCAGCAGCTCCTCCCTCTATGGCTACACCTTC
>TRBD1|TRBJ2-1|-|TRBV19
CASSLTGAYNEQFF
TGTGCCAGTAGCCTCACAGGGGCCTACAATGAGCAGTTCTTC
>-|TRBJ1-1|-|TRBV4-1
CASSQPNRLVQAFF
TGCGCCAGCAGCCAACCTAACAGGCTTGTCCAAGCTTTCTTT
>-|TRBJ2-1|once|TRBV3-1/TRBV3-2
CASSPTGTVSYNEQFF
TGTGCCAGCAGCCCTACCGGGACTGTCTCCTACAATGAGCAGTTCTTC
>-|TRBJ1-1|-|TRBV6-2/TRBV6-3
CASSYNPAGQGLNTEAFF
TGTGCCAGCAGTTACAACCCTGCCGGCCAGGGGCTCAACACTGAAGCTTTCTTT
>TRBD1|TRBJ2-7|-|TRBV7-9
CASSPPLAGGDEQYF
TGTGCCAGCAGCCCACCGTTGGCAGGGGGCGACGAGCAGTACTTC
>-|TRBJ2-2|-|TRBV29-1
CSVEGYKNTGELFF
TGCAGCGTTGAAGGCTACAAGAACACCGGGGAGCTGTTTTTT
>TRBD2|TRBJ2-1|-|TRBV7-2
CASSSSRFMGGGSNEQFF
TGTGCCAGCAGCTCAAGCCGCTTCATGGGCGGGGGGAGCAATGAGCAGTTCTTC
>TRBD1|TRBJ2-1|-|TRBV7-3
CASSFGQGANEQFF
TGTGCCAGCAGCTTCGGACAGGGGGCGAATGAGCAGTTCTTC
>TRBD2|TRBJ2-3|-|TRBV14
CASSLSSGRATDTQYF
TGTGCCAGCAGCCTATCCAGCGGGAGGGCCACAGATACGCAGTATTTT
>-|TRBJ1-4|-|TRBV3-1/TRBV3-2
CASSSAPKELFF
TGTGCCAGCAGCTCAGCCCCTAAGGAACTGTTTTTT
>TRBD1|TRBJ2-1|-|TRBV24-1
CATSDLSDRASGEQFF
TGTGCCACCAGTGATTTGAGTGACAGGGCGTCCGGTGAGCAGTTCTTC
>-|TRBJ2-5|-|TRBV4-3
CASSQAYGEETQYF
TGCGCCAGCAGCCAAGCGTACGGGGAAGAGACCCAGTACTTC
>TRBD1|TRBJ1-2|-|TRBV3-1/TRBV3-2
CASSLNSLLRQGALYGYTF
TGTGCCAGCAGCCTAAACTCCCTTCTCCGACAGGGGGCTCTCTATGGCTACACCTTC
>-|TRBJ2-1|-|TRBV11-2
CASSAPFRGNNEQFF
TGTGCCAGCAGCGCCCCTTTTAGGGGGAACAATGAGCAGTTCTTC
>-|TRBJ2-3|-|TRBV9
CASNQRITDTQYF
TGTGCCAGCAACCAGCGGATCACAGATACGCAGTATTTT